The 30 T cell receptor beta chains below were found in one sample sequenced in a study of blood T cell repertoires in COVID-19 (dated by TCRdb to the early 2020s). Receptors were amplified or captured by the immunoSEQ multiplex PCR assay. Drawn from immuneACCESS, this table holds only the in-frame rearrangements with V and J called that TCRdb kept. Clones are partly lost; checked studies trace under half to an unresolved V gene and leave the rest unexplained. For this sample there are roughly 120,000 clones; roughly 90% appear just once. The ten largest clones represent 3% to 4% of the sample. Sequenced material: peripheral blood. The receptor set was obtained from a middle-aged man with active COVID-19.

CDR3 nucleotides: TGTGCCAGTAGTACTGAGAAAAGGGTCTCCCCCAGGGACACTGAAGCTTTCTTT. Protein sequence: CASSTEKRVSPRDTEAFF. The genes are TRBV19 and TRBJ1-1; TRBD1 might be the D (5 bases). Trimming removed 4 bases from V and 3 bases from J, with 24 bases in between. Germline-derived CDR1 and CDR2 are LNHDA and SQIVND (reference sequence). The length of the CDR3 is 18 residues. Full variable domain (missing parts from reference TRBV19 and TRBJ1-1): DGGITQSPKYLFRKEGQNVTLSCEQNLNHDAMYWYRQDPGQGLRLIYYSQIVNDFQKGDIAEGYSVSREKKESFPLTVTSAQKNPTAFYLCASSTEKRVSPRDTEAFFGQGTRLTVV.

V gene TRBV11-3 combines with J gene TRBJ1-1; 9 bases are shared with TRBD1. This CDR3 spans 15 amino acids. V lost 7 bases to trimming and J lost 5 bases; unmatched junction nucleotides: 11. In germline, CDR1 is SGHNT, CDR2 YENEEA. The CDR3 is CASNPTGTGMTEAFF. The DNA for the CDR3 is TGTGCCAGCAACCCCACTGGGACAGGGATGACTGAAGCTTTCTTT.

CDR3 protein: CASSPRQDGGYTF. In DNA, the CDR3 is TGTGCCAGCTCACCACGACAGGATGGCGGCTACACCTTC. The chain uses TRBV18 and TRBJ1-2, with a possible D match to TRBD1 (6 bases). Germline-derived CDR1 and CDR2 are KGHSH and LQKENI. The CDR3 is made up of 13 amino acids. Trimming took off 1 base at V and 8 bases at J, with 11 bases between the two ends.

The chain employs TRBV19 and TRBJ1-1, with no clear D. V was shortened by 3 bases and J by 4 bases, with 9 bases between the two germline ends. Germline V gives CDR1 LNHDA, CDR2 SQIVND (reference sequence). The CDR3 runs 13 residues. CDR3 sequence (DNA): TGTGCCAGTAGTATCGGCGGTCCCACTGAAGCTTTCTTT. Protein product: CASSIGGPTEAFF.

This clone occurred once. V and J are TRBV18 and TRBJ2-1, with a weak D call TRBD2 (5 bases). CDR3 length: 15 residues. V shed 3 bases and J shed 2 bases, with 11 bases lying between them. Germline loops: CDR1 KGHSH, CDR2 LQKENI. CDR3 coding DNA: TGTGCCAGCTCACCGCCGGGATTTACCTACAATGAGCAGTTCTTC. This encodes CASSPPGFTYNEQFF.

This chain uses TRBV10-1 with TRBJ1-1; perhaps TRBD1 as D (5 bases). V shed 4 bases and J shed 3 bases, with 9 bases lying between them. The CDR3 is 13 amino acids. Germline V gene sequence: CDR1 WNHNN, CDR2 SYGVQD (reference sequence). The CDR3: CASSVRADTEAFF. DNA for the CDR3: TGCGCCAGCAGTGTCAGGGCGGACACTGAAGCTTTCTTT.

This chain connects TRBV5-1 to TRBJ1-4; D gene unclear. Germline CDR1 is SGHRS and CDR2 is YFSETQ. The CDR3 has 14 residues. Trimming pared 0 bases from V and 5 bases from J, leaving 8 bases between. CDR3 DNA: TGCGCCAGCAGCTTGGAGCGCCTAAATGAAAAACTGTTTTTT. It codes for CASSLERLNEKLFF.

The sample holds one count of this clone. The chain links TRBV19 to TRBJ2-2; 7 bases line up with TRBD1. Germline V gene lookup returns CDR1 LNHDA and CDR2 SQIVND (reference sequence). The trim removed 4 bases at V and 4 bases at J, leaving 6 bases unmatched. This CDR3 region has 15 residues. CDR3 bases: TGTGCCAGTAGTACCCAACAGGGGAGCACCGGGGAGCTGTTTTTT. This gives the protein CASSTQQGSTGELFF.

The chain employs TRBV7-6 and TRBJ2-7, with 8 bases identical to TRBD1. The CDR3 extends over 15 amino acids. With V trimmed by 5 bases and J by 2 bases, 8 bases remained unmatched. The germline CDR1 and CDR2 sequences are SGHVS and FNYEAQ. The CDR3, as DNA: TGTGCCAGCAGCATCCAGACAGGGGAAACCTACGAGCAGTACTTC. It yields the protein CASSIQTGETYEQYF.

The genes are TRBV7-6 and TRBJ2-6; D perhaps matches TRBD2 (7 bases). CDR1 SGHVS and CDR2 FNYEAQ come from the germline V gene. V shed 1 base and J shed 9 bases, with 16 bases lying between them. The CDR3 extends over 16 amino acids. DNA for the CDR3: TGTGCCAGCAGCTTAGAAGGGGGAGGGCCCGGCAACGTCCTGACTTTC. Encoded protein: CASSLEGGGPGNVLTF.

As DNA, the CDR3 is TGTGCCAGCATCGGCTTGGGGCTAACCGGTGAGCAGTTCTTC. Its translation is CASIGLGLTGEQFF. This chain links TRBV5-5 with TRBJ2-1; D might be TRBD1 (5 bases). Per germline, CDR1 SGHKS and CDR2 YYEKEE (reference sequence). The CDR3 contains 14 residues. V dropped 6 bases and J dropped 9 bases, with 19 bases sitting between them.

This sequence joins TRBV5-4 and TRBJ2-1; maybe TRBD2 (6 bases). Germline V gene sequence: CDR1 SGHNT, CDR2 YYREEE (reference sequence). The length of the CDR3 is 15 residues. Trimming took off 7 bases at V and 6 bases at J, with 20 bases between the two ends. The CDR3 coding sequence is TGTGCCAGCCATGATCTGGGGAGGATGGGCAATGAGCAGTTCTTC. Protein: CASHDLGRMGNEQFF.

The chain has TRBV10-3 and TRBJ2-3; TRBD2 matches at 9 bases. Germline lookup yields CDR1 ENHRY and CDR2 SYGVKD. The CDR3 sequence is 18 residues long. The ends lost 3 bases at V and 0 bases at J; junction bases unmatched: 10. The CDR3 DNA reads as TGTGCCATCAGTGAAAGAGTCTCGACTAGCGGAAGCACAGATACGCAGTATTTT. Protein sequence: CAISERVSTSGSTDTQYF.

This chain joins TRBV19 and TRBJ2-2, with D possibly TRBD2 on 5 matching bases. The CDR3 consists of 15 residues. Germline lookup yields CDR1 LNHDA and CDR2 SQIVND (reference sequence). Trimming took 6 bases from V and 0 from J, leaving 11 bases between them. CDR3 amino acids: CASSPGMTNTGELFF. DNA of the CDR3: TGTGCCAGTAGCCCGGGAATGACGAACACCGGGGAGCTGTTTTTT.

The chain couples TRBV18 to TRBJ1-1; a weak D match, TRBD1 (5 bases). The V end was cut by 4 bases, the J end by 0 bases, with 9 bases between. Germline V gives CDR1 KGHSH, CDR2 LQKENI. This CDR3 region has 14 residues. The CDR3, as DNA: TGTGCCAGCTCACAACAGGAGTTGAACACTGAAGCTTTCTTT. Translation: CASSQQELNTEAFF.

The J gene is TRBJ1-2, the V gene TRBV15; 7 bases line up with TRBD1. After removal of 4 bases from V and 6 bases from J, the junction contained 5 bases not matched to a gene. CDR1 is LNHNV and CDR2 is YYDKDF in the germline V gene (reference sequence). The CDR3 loop spans 13 amino acids. CDR3 sequence reads: CATSIGGGHGYTF. The CDR3 nucleotides read TGTGCCACCAGCATAGGGGGCGGTCATGGCTACACCTTC.

The rearrangement links TRBV7-9 to TRBJ1-1; D not certain. Germline values: CDR1 SEHNR, CDR2 FQNEAQ (reference sequence). The CDR3 is made up of 15 amino acids. V was cut by 1 base and J by 1 base, with 10 bases left in between. CDR3 DNA sequence: TGTGCCAGCAGCTTAGTACAGCTACAGAACACTGAAGCTTTCTTT. Encoded protein: CASSLVQLQNTEAFF.

Details on this clone: Other nucleotide sequences in the sample specify the same CDR3. The chain couples TRBV24-1 to TRBJ2-3, with 11 bases fitting TRBD1. Trimming removed 4 bases from V and 7 bases from J; junction bases left unmatched: 6. Per the germline V gene, CDR1 is KGHDR and CDR2 is SFDVKD. This CDR3 is 15 amino acids long. CDR3 nucleotide sequence: TGTGCCACCAGTGAGGCCGGGACAGGGGGTTATACGCAGTATTTT. It translates to CATSEAGTGGYTQYF.

The chain employs TRBV6-5 and TRBJ2-6; maybe TRBD1 (5 bases). Per the germline V gene, CDR1 is MNHEY and CDR2 is SVGAGI. The V gene lost 6 bases and the J gene lost 0 bases, with 9 bases spanning the gap. The CDR3 extends over 15 amino acids. The CDR3 DNA reads TGTGCCAGCAGCAGTCAGGGCTCTGGGGCCAACGTCCTGACTTTC. It codes for CASSSQGSGANVLTF.

Comment on this clone: The sample carries other DNA sequences with the same CDR3. This chain links TRBV7-9 with TRBJ1-5; D possibly corresponds to TRBD1 (6 bases). Germline loops: CDR1 SEHNR, CDR2 FQNEAQ (reference sequence). CDR3 size: 15 residues. The V gene lost 5 bases and the J gene lost 1 base, with 12 bases spanning the gap. CDR3 amino acids: CASSPGGTSNQPQHF. DNA for the CDR3: TGTGCCAGCAGCCCCGGGGGGACAAGCAATCAGCCCCAGCATTTT.

The chain couples TRBV19 to TRBJ2-7, with TRBD1 matching over 9 bases. The CDR3 totals 15 residues. From germline, CDR1 is LNHDA and CDR2 SQIVND (reference sequence). V shed 5 bases, J shed 6 bases, and the junction held 11 bases outside the gene matches. The CDR3 is CASSLTTGGRAEQYF. CDR3 sequence (DNA): TGTGCCAGTAGTCTTACGACAGGGGGAAGGGCCGAGCAGTACTTC.

The chain carries TRBV19 and TRBJ1-5; D not certain. Germline V gives CDR1 LNHDA, CDR2 SQIVND (reference sequence). This CDR3 spans 14 amino acids. Trimming stripped 2 bases from V and 6 bases from J, with 11 bases between. The CDR3 nucleotides read TGTGCCAGTAGTATAATCTCGGAGGGTCAGCCCCAGCATTTT. Protein sequence: CASSIISEGQPQHF.

This clone appeared once. This chain connects TRBV24-1 to TRBJ2-1; 10 nucleotides align to TRBD1. Germline loops: CDR1 KGHDR, CDR2 SFDVKD. The J segment lost 4 bases and the V segment lost 2 bases, leaving 10 bases of the junction unmatched. The CDR3 is 18 residues long. This CDR3 is CATSDSTGQGVIYNEQFF. The CDR3 DNA follows: TGTGCCACCAGTGATTCGACCGGACAGGGGGTTATATACAATGAGCAGTTCTTC.

The chain couples TRBV19 to TRBJ2-3; D remains unclear. Looked up from germline, CDR1 is LNHDA and CDR2 is SQIVND (reference sequence). V lost 2 bases, J lost 1 base, and 10 bases lay in between. The CDR3 covers 15 residues. The CDR3 region is CASSIMRQRTDTQYF. CDR3 bases: TGTGCCAGTAGTATAATGAGGCAGCGCACAGATACGCAGTATTTT.

The chain couples TRBV11-2 to TRBJ2-4, with 7 bases identical to TRBD2. This CDR3 has 17 amino acids. Germline trimming cut 2 bases from V and 8 bases from J; bases unmatched to any gene: 15. Germline CDR1 reads SGHAT; CDR2 reads FQNNGV. CDR3 sequence: CASSLSGKGGDRDIQYF. Here the CDR3 DNA reads TGTGCCAGCAGCTTATCAGGGAAGGGAGGGGATAGGGACATTCAGTACTTC.

The CDR3 loop is CASSLSIGASYNEQFF. In nucleotides, the CDR3 is TGTGCCAGCAGTTTATCGATAGGGGCCTCCTACAATGAGCAGTTCTTC. V is TRBV27 and J is TRBJ2-1; maybe TRBD1 (5 bases). The ends were cut back, 0 bases at V and 0 bases at J, with 9 bases in the middle. The CDR3 length is 16 residues. Germline CDR1 MNHEY, CDR2 SMNVEV (reference sequence).

The V and J genes are TRBV6-1 and TRBJ2-3; D gene unclear. The CDR3 spans 15 residues. CDR1 and CDR2 from the germline V gene are MNHNS and SASEGT. V lost 0 bases and J 3 bases, leaving 10 bases between the germline ends. The CDR3 region has the DNA TGTGCCAGCAGTGAAGCAGCAACTGCGACAGATACGCAGTATTTT. It specifies CASSEAATATDTQYF.

This rearrangement joins TRBV5-1 to TRBJ1-3; the match to TRBD1 covers 7 bases. The germline CDR1 and CDR2 sequences are SGHRS and YFSETQ. The CDR3 totals 18 residues. The V gene end was trimmed by 0 bases and the J gene end by 4 bases; junction bases not matched to a gene: 13. This CDR3 is CASSLEGGQTRPGNTIYF. Written as DNA, the CDR3 is TGCGCCAGCAGCTTGGAAGGGGGACAGACCCGTCCAGGAAACACCATATATTTT.

The chain uses TRBV19 and TRBJ1-3; D gene uncertain. Germline CDR1 is LNHDA and CDR2 is SQIVND (reference sequence). This CDR3 has 16 residues. V was cut by 2 bases and J by 0 bases, with 11 bases left in between. Written as DNA, the CDR3 is TGTGCCAGTAGTATAACCGACACCTCCTCTGGAAACACCATATATTTT. It encodes CASSITDTSSGNTIYF.

This chain connects TRBV6-6 to TRBJ1-1, with D uncertain. The CDR3 covers 13 residues. The V end lost 4 bases, the J end lost 0 bases, and 6 bases lay between the germline ends. Germline CDR1 reads MNHNY; CDR2 reads SVGAGI (reference sequence). The CDR3: CASSFLMNTEAFF. DNA of the CDR3: TGTGCCAGCAGTTTTTTAATGAACACTGAAGCTTTCTTT.